A selection of T cell receptor beta chains follows, all from one sample in a study of patients and donors after allogeneic stem cell transplantation. TCRdb itself ran the RT-PCR reads through MiXCR, one entry per CDR3 protein. The sample consists of about 960,000 distinct CDR3 sequences, more than 15% of them appearing once. The specimen was blood, either unsorted or a sorted T cell fraction (not recorded which). These receptor sequences come from a human donor who was either an allogeneic HSCT recipient or a stem cell or donor lymphocyte infusion donor (not recorded which). It is not recorded whose cells these are; they may come from a transplant donor. The CDR3 runs from the conserved cysteine through the conserved F or W. Each record gives: D gene, clone size, V gene, J gene, CDR3 protein, CDR3 DNA. The D gene is left open where the match is weak. Clone size is given for some rows only: seen once, a few or many times, or a class if the clone is expanded.

TRBD2	.	TRBV5-1	TRBJ2-1	CASSLATVAGVYNEQFF	TGCGCCAGCAGCTTGGCCACGGTAGCGGGGGTATACAATGAGCAGTTCTTC
TRBD2	many	TRBV12-3/TRBV12-4	TRBJ2-5	CASSFEGHHPGRETQYF	TGTGCCAGCAGTTTTGAAGGACACCACCCCGGGAGGGAGACCCAGTACTTC
.	.	TRBV30	TRBJ2-1	CACTRSSYNEQFF	TGTGCCTGTACACGGAGCTCCTACAATGAGCAGTTCTTC
TRBD1	many	TRBV6-1	TRBJ2-7	CASRRQGSSYEQYF	TGTGCCAGCAGGCGACAGGGGAGCTCCTACGAGCAGTACTTC
TRBD1	few	TRBV10-3	TRBJ1-5	CAISDLGQGSNQPQHF	TGTGCCATCAGTGACCTGGGACAGGGGAGCAATCAGCCCCAGCATTTT
TRBD1	many	TRBV12-3/TRBV12-4	TRBJ1-1	CASSFGQGRKAFF	TGTGCCAGCAGTTTTGGACAGGGAAGAAAAGCTTTCTTT
.	few	TRBV6-1	TRBJ2-3	CASRTTWGRRVPDTQYF	TGTGCCAGCAGAACGACCTGGGGCCGGCGGGTCCCAGATACGCAGTATTTT
TRBD1	.	TRBV24-1	TRBJ2-2	CATSGQGGTGELFF	TGTGCCACCAGTGGACAGGGGGGCACCGGGGAGCTGTTTTTT
TRBD2	few	TRBV20-1	TRBJ2-1	CSAGSGSVGEQFF	TGCAGTGCCGGTAGCGGGAGCGTTGGTGAGCAGTTCTTC
.	.	TRBV20-1	TRBJ2-7	CSARVYLERHEQYF	TGCAGTGCTAGAGTTTACCTAGAAAGGCACGAGCAGTACTTC
TRBD1	once	TRBV7-3	TRBJ2-7	CASTEAGTGYDEQYF	TGTGCCAGCACCGAGGCCGGGACAGGGTATGACGAGCAGTACTTC
.	.	TRBV18	TRBJ2-7	CASSPFLLPGDAEYEQYF	TGTGCCAGCTCACCATTCCTACTTCCAGGGGATGCGGAGTACGAGCAGTACTTC
.	.	TRBV30	TRBJ1-6	CAWSGGQLNSPLHF	TGTGCCTGGAGTGGGGGGCAGCTAAATTCACCCCTCCACTTT
TRBD1	few	TRBV4-3	TRBJ1-2	CASSHDTAHRGNYGYTF	TGCGCCAGCAGCCACGACACGGCGCACAGGGGGAACTATGGCTACACCTTC
.	.	TRBV9	TRBJ1-3	CASSTRTGSGNTIYF	TGTGCCAGCAGCACCCGTACAGGGTCTGGAAACACCATATATTTT
.	.	TRBV20-1	TRBJ2-7	CSVSSEKSYEQYF	TGCAGTGTTTCCAGCGAGAAGTCCTACGAGCAGTACTTC
.	.	TRBV7-9	TRBJ2-7	CASSFEQGEQYF	TGTGCCAGCAGCTTCGAACAGGGTGAGCAGTACTTC
.	.	TRBV6-5	TRBJ2-7	CASSYSSVGYEQYF	TGTGCCAGCAGTTACTCTTCGGTCGGGTACGAGCAGTACTTC
.	.	TRBV10-3	TRBJ1-6	CAISEPFRGEKNSPLHF	TGTGCCATCAGTGAGCCCTTCCGCGGGGAGAAGAATTCACCCCTCCACTTT
TRBD2	.	TRBV18	TRBJ2-7	CASSPRRGSANEQYF	TGTGCCAGCTCACCTAGGCGGGGGTCCGCTAACGAGCAGTACTTC
.	.	TRBV4-2	TRBJ1-4	CASSQDSGGRDEKLFF	TGTGCCAGCAGCCAAGACTCCGGGGGGCGCGATGAAAAACTGTTTTTT
.	.	TRBV4-1	TRBJ2-1	CASSQYDGFSYNEQFF	TGCGCCAGCAGCCAGTACGACGGATTCTCCTACAATGAGCAGTTCTTC
.	.	TRBV12-3/TRBV12-4	TRBJ1-5	CASSTQGTANQPQHF	TGTGCCAGCAGTACACAGGGAACAGCCAATCAGCCCCAGCATTTT
.	many	TRBV12-3/TRBV12-4	TRBJ1-4	CASSLGLRDEKLFF	TGTGCCAGCAGTTTAGGGTTGAGGGATGAAAAACTGTTTTTT
TRBD1	.	TRBV2	TRBJ1-2	CASNRDRGKYGYTF	TGTGCCAGCAACAGGGACAGGGGCAAATATGGCTACACCTTC
.	few	TRBV7-3	TRBJ1-2	CASSTEPGENYGYTF	TGTGCCAGCTCTACCGAGCCGGGGGAGAACTATGGCTACACCTTC
TRBD2	few	TRBV29-1	TRBJ2-3	CSLSGGPVDTQYF	TGCAGCCTTAGCGGGGGGCCCGTGGATACGCAGTATTTT
.	many	TRBV5-1	TRBJ2-1	CASTQWTTDSYNEQFF	TGCGCCAGCACCCAATGGACCACGGATTCCTACAATGAGCAGTTCTTC
TRBD2	.	TRBV7-2	TRBJ2-2	CASSLVHRTSDTGELFF	TGTGCCAGCAGCTTAGTTCATAGGACTAGCGACACCGGGGAGCTGTTTTTT
.	few	TRBV3-1	TRBJ2-1	CASSRGLGGSSYNEQFF	TGTGCCAGCAGCCGAGGCCTTGGGGGGAGCTCCTACAATGAGCAGTTCTTC
TRBD2	few	TRBV18	TRBJ2-7	CASSPLGLAGTWEQYF	TGTGCCAGCTCACCCCTGGGACTAGCGGGGACCTGGGAGCAGTACTTC
.	many	TRBV29-1	TRBJ2-3	CSVGDFTDTQYF	TGCAGCGTAGGGGACTTCACAGATACGCAGTATTTT
.	.	TRBV4-3	TRBJ2-1	CASSRGVHNEQFF	TGCGCCAGCAGCCGGGGGGTCCACAATGAGCAGTTCTTC
TRBD1	.	TRBV5-1	TRBJ2-7	CASSPGQVISYEQYF	TGCGCCAGCAGCCCAGGACAGGTCATCTCCTACGAGCAGTACTTC
.	few	TRBV6-5	TRBJ1-1	CASILRQEAFF	TGTGCCAGCATCTTAAGGCAGGAAGCTTTCTTT
.	few	TRBV6-2/TRBV6-3	TRBJ2-1	CASSYDRLLSNEQFF	TGTGCCAGCAGTTACGACAGGCTTCTGAGTAATGAGCAGTTCTTC
.	.	TRBV12-3/TRBV12-4	TRBJ1-6	CASRPGDNYNSPLHF	TGTGCCAGCAGACCAGGGGATAATTATAATTCACCCCTCCACTTT
TRBD2	.	TRBV30	TRBJ2-1	CAWSKSSGGRSNEQFF	TGTGCCTGGAGTAAATCTAGCGGAGGCCGGTCCAATGAGCAGTTCTTC
.	.	TRBV4-1	TRBJ2-2	CASSHGTTLTGELFF	TGCGCCAGCAGCCATGGCACTACCCTGACCGGGGAGCTGTTTTTT
.	.	TRBV29-1	TRBJ1-3	CSVGRRNTIYF	TGCAGCGTTGGACGCAGAAACACCATATATTTT
.	.	TRBV24-1	TRBJ2-1	CATRAGSYNEQFF	TGTGCCACCAGGGCGGGCTCCTACAATGAGCAGTTCTTC
TRBD2	.	TRBV6-5	TRBJ2-3	CASRNSGGVQYF	TGTGCCAGCAGAAATAGCGGGGGGGTGCAGTATTTT
.	few	TRBV3-1	TRBJ2-2	CASSQGQAKTGELFF	TGTGCCAGCAGCCAAGGACAGGCTAAAACCGGGGAGCTGTTTTTT
.	few	TRBV27	TRBJ2-4	CASSLSAAPTKNIQYF	TGTGCCAGCAGTTTATCAGCGGCCCCAACCAAAAACATTCAGTACTTC
.	few	TRBV9	TRBJ1-6	CASSVDGDYNSPLHF	TGTGCCAGCAGCGTAGACGGTGATTATAATTCACCCCTCCACTTT